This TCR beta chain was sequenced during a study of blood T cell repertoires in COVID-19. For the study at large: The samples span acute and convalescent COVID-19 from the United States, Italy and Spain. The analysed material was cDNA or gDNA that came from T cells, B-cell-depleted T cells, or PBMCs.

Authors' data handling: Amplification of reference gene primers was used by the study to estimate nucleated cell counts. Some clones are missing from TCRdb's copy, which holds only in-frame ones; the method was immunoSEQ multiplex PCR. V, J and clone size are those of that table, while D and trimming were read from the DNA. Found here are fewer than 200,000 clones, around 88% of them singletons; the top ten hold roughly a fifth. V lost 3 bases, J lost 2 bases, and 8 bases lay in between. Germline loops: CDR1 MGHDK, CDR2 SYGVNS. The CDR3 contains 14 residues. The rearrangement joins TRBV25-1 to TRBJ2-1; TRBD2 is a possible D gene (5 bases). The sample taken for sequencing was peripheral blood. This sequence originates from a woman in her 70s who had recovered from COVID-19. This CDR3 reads CASSDVGAYNEQFF. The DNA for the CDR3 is TGTGCCAGCAGTGATGTCGGGGCCTACAATGAGCAGTTCTTC.